Shown below are 21 T cell receptor beta chains from a single sample sequenced in a study of blood T cell repertoires in COVID-19 (dated by TCRdb to between 2020 and 2021). Library creation used the immunoSEQ multiplex PCR assay. The table was pulled from immuneACCESS by TCRdb, which kept in-frame rearrangements only. Such tables lose some clones; where checked, under half of the loss comes from unresolved V genes, and the rest has no known cause. This sample holds about 260,000 clones; 65% to 90% were observed only once. The top ten constitute almost 2% of the sample. Sequencing used peripheral blood. All receptors come from a man aged 25-45 years with active or convalescent COVID-19.

The chain carries TRBV30 and TRBJ1-2; no reliable D call. Germline lookup yields CDR1 GTSNPN and CDR2 SVGIG (reference sequence). There are 15 residues in the CDR3. V lost 3 bases, J lost 0 bases, and 14 bases lay in between. Written as DNA, the CDR3 is TGTGCCTGGAGACCCCCTGGTAGAGCTAACTATGGCTACACCTTC. Its translation is CAWRPPGRANYGYTF.

The chain links TRBV12-2 to TRBJ2-2; the table assigns TRBD1, which was not confirmed against the DNA. TRBV12-2 is shown as a pseudogene. The CDR3 has 16 amino acids. For the CDR3, the DNA is TGTGCAAGTCGCAACCGGGACAGGGGCCCGTCCGGGGAGCTGTTTTTT. This gives the protein CASRNRDRGPSGELFF.

The chain carries TRBV6-5 and TRBJ1-2; D is undetermined. Trimming took 4 bases from V and 4 from J, leaving 13 bases between them. The CDR3 has 14 residues. Looked up from germline, CDR1 is MNHEY and CDR2 is SVGAGI. CDR3 amino acids: CASSSVEVSYGYTF. CDR3 nucleotides: TGTGCCAGCAGTTCGGTAGAGGTTAGCTATGGCTACACCTTC.

The V gene is TRBV5-1, the J gene TRBJ2-2; D is unclear. Trimming left V 2 bases short and J 2 bases short, with 7 bases between. This CDR3 region has 14 residues. The germline gives CDR1 SGHRS, CDR2 YFSETQ. The CDR3 spells CASSLDTNTGELFF. For the CDR3, the DNA is TGCGCCAGCAGCTTAGACACCAACACCGGGGAGCTGTTTTTT.

V and J are TRBV5-1 and TRBJ2-1; 9 nucleotides match TRBD1. This CDR3 contains 15 residues. CDR1 SGHRS and CDR2 YFSETQ come from the germline V gene. V gave up 2 bases and J gave up 9 bases; unmatched junction bases: 9. The DNA of the CDR3 is TGCGCCAGCAGCTTTACACAGGGGGCGGAATCTGAGCAGTTCTTC. This gives the protein CASSFTQGAESEQFF.

The rearrangement joins TRBV7-3 to TRBJ2-1; tentatively, D is TRBD2 (5 bases). This CDR3 is built from 16 residues. Germline values: CDR1 SGHTA, CDR2 FQGTGA. Deletions cut 4 bases from V and 9 bases from J, with 22 bases between. The CDR3 coding sequence is TGTGCCAGCAGCTATCGAACCGGACTCAACGGTGCTGAGCAGTTCTTC. As protein: CASSYRTGLNGAEQFF. Full variable domain (missing parts from reference TRBV7-3 and TRBJ2-1): GAGVSQTPSNKVTEKGKYVELRCDPISGHTALYWYRQSLGQGPEFLIYFQGTGAADDSGLPNDRFFAVRPEGSVSTLKIQRTERGDSAVYLCASSYRTGLNGAEQFFGPGTRLTVL.

V usage is TRBV14 and J usage is TRBJ1-4; D perhaps matches TRBD1 (5 bases). CDR3 length: 14 amino acids. V gave up 0 bases and J gave up 6 bases, with 8 bases separating them. Per the germline V gene, CDR1 is SGHDN and CDR2 is FVKESK. The CDR3 loop reads CASSQDLGDEKLFF. CDR3 in DNA: TGTGCCAGCAGCCAAGATCTAGGGGATGAAAAACTGTTTTTT.

This clone was counted only a few times. This chain joins TRBV7-9 and TRBJ2-1, with 8 bases that match TRBD2. From germline, CDR1 is SEHNR and CDR2 FQNEAQ (reference sequence). The trim removed 4 bases at V and 4 bases at J, leaving 3 bases unmatched. This CDR3 is 14 amino acids long. CDR3 sequence: CASSYGGAYNEQFF. In DNA, the CDR3 is TGTGCCAGCAGCTACGGGGGGGCGTACAATGAGCAGTTCTTC.

The V and J genes are TRBV7-2 and TRBJ1-3; TRBD1 might be the D (5 bases). In germline, CDR1 is SGHTA, CDR2 FQGNSA. CDR3 length equals 15 residues. V was trimmed by 7 bases and J by 1 base, leaving 14 bases between them. The CDR3 region is CASKPGGLSGNTIYF. The CDR3 DNA reads TGTGCCAGCAAGCCTGGGGGGTTGTCTGGAAACACCATATATTTT.

Only one count was recorded for this clone. The gene calls are TRBV30 and TRBJ1-2; a weak D match, TRBD1 (5 bases). Trimming took off 0 bases at V and 2 bases at J, with 13 bases between the two ends. Germline CDR1 GTSNPN, CDR2 SVGIG (reference sequence). The CDR3 has 15 residues. The CDR3 nucleotides read TGTGCCTGGAGTGTTGGGATGGGGGGGAACTATGGCTACACCTTC. This encodes CAWSVGMGGNYGYTF.

The chain has TRBV27 and TRBJ1-1, with D perhaps TRBD1 (5 bases). V shed 7 bases and J shed 9 bases, with 18 bases lying between them. This CDR3 is built from 13 residues. CDR1 and CDR2 from the germline V gene are MNHEY and SMNVEV (reference sequence). Here the CDR3 reads CASTPHLGGKAFF. The CDR3 bases are TGTGCCAGCACCCCCCACCTGGGGGGGAAAGCTTTCTTT.

The chain has TRBV30 and TRBJ1-3; possible D gene TRBD1, 6 bases. Germline CDR1 reads GTSNPN; CDR2 reads SVGIG (reference sequence). The CDR3 runs to 12 residues. Trimming shortened V by 4 bases and J by 4 bases, and 8 bases separated the two germline ends. The DNA for the CDR3 is TGTGCCTGGATAAGGGGGGGAAACACCATATATTTT. This translates into CAWIRGGNTIYF.

This sequence joins TRBV7-8 and TRBJ2-1; 12 bases align to TRBD2. Per germline, CDR1 SGHVS and CDR2 FQNEAQ. Trimming cost V 5 bases and J 4 bases; bases outside gene matches: 9. CDR3 length: 17 amino acids. The CDR3 region has the DNA TGTGCCAGCAGCGCAAACCTAGCGGGGGGGACGTACAATGAGCAGTTCTTC. Translated: CASSANLAGGTYNEQFF.

The chain has TRBV7-9 and TRBJ2-1; TRBD2 is a possible D gene (6 bases). Germline CDR1 is SEHNR and CDR2 is FQNEAQ (reference sequence). The V and J ends lost 5 bases and 2 bases respectively, with 13 bases between them. CDR3 length equals 15 residues. The CDR3 nucleotides are TGTGCCAGCAGCGACAGACTAGGGGCCTACAATGAGCAGTTCTTC. The encoded protein is CASSDRLGAYNEQFF.

The table lists this clone with a few counts. V gene TRBV7-9 combines with J gene TRBJ2-5; D ambiguous. This CDR3 is built from 12 residues. Germline loops: CDR1 SEHNR, CDR2 FQNEAQ (reference sequence). The V end was cut by 1 base, the J end by 4 bases, with 4 bases between. The CDR3 loop is CASSLDRETQYF. CDR3 nucleotide sequence: TGTGCCAGCAGCTTAGATCGAGAGACCCAGTACTTC.

As for this clone: This sample also contains other DNA sequences that code for the same CDR3. The V and J genes are TRBV10-3 and TRBJ1-1; D is possibly TRBD1 (6 bases). With 9 bases removed from V and 1 base from J, the gap between germline ends came to 12 bases. Germline V gene sequence: CDR1 ENHRY, CDR2 SYGVKD. CDR3 length: 13 amino acids. The CDR3 region is CAIQGHTNTEAFF. The CDR3 bases are TGTGCCATACAGGGACATACGAACACTGAAGCTTTCTTT.

The V and J genes are TRBV6-4 and TRBJ2-1, with 9 bases fitting TRBD1. The J segment lost 4 bases and the V segment lost 5 bases, leaving 6 bases of the junction unmatched. Germline V gives CDR1 MRHNA, CDR2 SNTAGT. The CDR3 runs to 15 residues. The CDR3 spells CASSSGTGSYNEQFF. The DNA for the CDR3 is TGTGCCAGCAGTTCCGGGACAGGGTCGTACAATGAGCAGTTCTTC.

The rearrangement uses TRBV5-4 and TRBJ1-5, with TRBD1 matching 10 bases. Trimming cost V 4 bases and J 0 bases; bases outside gene matches: 10. This CDR3 spans 18 amino acids. The V gene's germline CDR1 is SGHNT and CDR2 YYREEE (reference sequence). CDR3 DNA sequence: TGTGCCAGCAGCACTTGGACAGGGGGATCGTATAGCAATCAGCCCCAGCATTTT. Residues: CASSTWTGGSYSNQPQHF.

This clone was seen only once. CDR3 in DNA: TGTGCCAGCAGCTTCCACGACAGCGATGGAAACACCATATATTTT. Residues: CASSFHDSDGNTIYF. This chain uses TRBV11-1 with TRBJ1-3, with D perhaps TRBD1 (5 bases). Germline assignment: CDR1 SGHAT and CDR2 FQDESV (reference sequence). The CDR3 runs 15 residues. The V end was cut by 3 bases, the J end by 3 bases, with 12 bases between. Full variable domain (rest looked up from reference TRBV11-1 and TRBJ1-3): EAEVAQSPRYKITEKSQAVAFWCDPISGHATLYWYRQILGQGPELLVQFQDESVVDDSQLPKDRFSAERLKGVDSTLKIQPAELGDSAMYLCASSFHDSDGNTIYFGEGSWLTVV.

The chain recombines TRBV19 with TRBJ2-1; 10 bases fit TRBD2. The germline V gene encodes CDR1 LNHDA and CDR2 SQIVND (reference sequence). V was pared by 1 base and J by 9 bases, with 6 bases of the junction left unmatched. CDR3 length: 15 amino acids. The CDR3 nucleotides are TGTGCCAGTAGTATAGCCCCCGGGACTAGCGTTGAGCAGTTCTTC. Translating it yields CASSIAPGTSVEQFF.

The chain uses TRBV5-1 and TRBJ2-1; TRBD1 matches at 8 bases. The V gene end was trimmed by 4 bases and the J gene end by 3 bases; junction bases not matched to a gene: 3. CDR1 and CDR2 from the germline V gene are SGHRS and YFSETQ. CDR3 length equals 14 residues. The CDR3 loop is CASSPDRVYNEQFF. CDR3 nucleotides: TGCGCCAGCAGCCCGGACAGGGTCTACAATGAGCAGTTCTTC.